This T cell receptor (beta chain) is drawn from a study of T cells in Graves' hyperthyroidism and ophthalmopathy. The TCR beta CDR3 regions underwent amplification using RNA transcripts as the source. First-round RT-PCR of the TCR CDR3 relied on the HTBI primer set. Each CDR3 protein is one row after TCRdb ran MiXCR on the multiplex PCR reads. The sample comprises about 300,000 distinct CDR3 sequences, around a fifth of which are singletons, and under 45% rests with the top ten. V shed 4 bases and J shed 5 bases, with 15 bases lying between them. This CDR3 comprises 14 residues. The germline V gene encodes CDR1 SGDLS and CDR2 YYNGEE. In its sample, this clonotype was seen many times.

Sequencing was performed on blood. The chain has TRBV9 and TRBJ2-5; D tentatively fits TRBD1 or TRBD2 (6 bases each). This receptor was identified in a man aged 45 to 65 with Graves' ophthalmopathy. CDR3 nucleotide sequence: TGTGCCAGCAGCTCGAGGGGGGAATGGGAGACCCAGTACTTC. Its translation: CASSSRGEWETQYF.